A single sample gave rise to the 32 T cell receptor beta chains below, sequenced in a study of blood T cell repertoires in COVID-19. Using immunoSEQ multiplex PCR, the repertoire was profiled, and TCRdb retains in-frame clones only, with some absent. Here the sample spans 6,000 or so clones, around 83% being singletons. Sequenced input: peripheral blood. Receptors originate from a human donor with active COVID-19. The donor label of this sample is uncertain.

The genes are TRBV24-1 and TRBJ2-3; perhaps TRBD2 as D (6 bases). The ends were cut back, 5 bases at V and 5 bases at J, with 7 bases in the middle. CDR1 is KGHDR and CDR2 is SFDVKD in the germline V gene. The CDR3 contains 12 residues. CDR3 sequence (DNA): TGTGCCACCAGTGTGGGGGGAGATACGCAGTATTTT. Translating gives CATSVGGDTQYF.

This sequence joins TRBV19 and TRBJ1-1; D remains unclear. CDR3 length equals 15 residues. V was pared by 6 bases and J by 1 base, with 15 bases between. Germline V CDR1 and CDR2: LNHDA, SQIVND (reference sequence). In nucleotides, the CDR3 is TGTGCCAGTAGGAATGCTGGCCACACGAACACTGAAGCTTTCTTT. This translates into CASRNAGHTNTEAFF.

This clone has only a few counts. The CDR3 DNA follows: TGCAGCACATATCAACCGACAGGGGGCATGGGAGGCACTGAAGCTTTCTTT. It codes for CSTYQPTGGMGGTEAFF. V gene TRBV29-1 combines with J gene TRBJ1-1, with 10 bases fitting TRBD1. This CDR3 region has 17 residues. Per the germline V gene, CDR1 is SQVTM and CDR2 is ANQGSEA. V shed 8 bases and J 4 bases; nucleotides not matched to a gene: 19.

The CDR3 here is CASSLGLAADTQYF. CDR3 nucleotides: TGTGCCAGCAGCTTAGGACTAGCTGCAGATACGCAGTATTTT. The chain couples TRBV7-2 to TRBJ2-3, with 7 nucleotides matching TRBD2. The germline V gene has CDR1 SGHTA and CDR2 FQGNSA. The J segment lost 4 bases and the V segment lost 1 base, leaving 2 bases of the junction unmatched. The CDR3 spans 14 residues.

The V and J genes are TRBV6-5 and TRBJ2-3; 12 bases line up with TRBD1. J gave up 6 bases and V 6 bases, and 4 bases lay outside the gene matches. There are 14 residues in the CDR3. Germline V CDR1 and CDR2: MNHEY, SVGAGI. DNA for the CDR3: TGTGCCAGCAGCCTGGGACAGGGGGCGGATACGCAGTATTTT. Translation: CASSLGQGADTQYF.

The chain uses TRBV2 and TRBJ1-4; D might be TRBD1 (5 bases). The CDR3 loop spans 15 amino acids. Germline V gene data show CDR1 as SNHLY and CDR2 as FYNNEI. Deletions cut 3 bases from V and 0 bases from J, with 8 bases between. CDR3 amino acids: CASSEDTSTNEKLFF. The CDR3 DNA reads TGTGCCAGCAGTGAGGACACCTCAACTAATGAAAAACTGTTTTTT.

The chain recombines TRBV6-5 with TRBJ1-2, with D possibly TRBD1 on 5 matching bases. The ends were cut back, 5 bases at V and 3 bases at J, with 10 bases in the middle. From germline, CDR1 is MNHEY and CDR2 SVGAGI. The CDR3 has 13 amino acids. CDR3 nucleotide sequence: TGTGCCAGCAGTACCCGACAGTACTATGGCTACACCTTC. As protein: CASSTRQYYGYTF.

The V gene is TRBV9, the J gene TRBJ2-6, with 7 bases matching TRBD1. V was clipped by 0 bases and J by 4 bases; unmatched bases: 4. Per the germline V gene, CDR1 is SGDLS and CDR2 is YYNGEE. The CDR3 consists of 16 residues. The CDR3 nucleotides read TGTGCCAGCAGCGTAGCGACAGGGCGCGGGGCCAACGTCCTGACTTTC. Protein: CASSVATGRGANVLTF. Together with reference TRBV9 and TRBJ2-6, the CDR3 gives the full variable domain: DSGVTQTPKHLITATGQRVTLRCSPRSGDLSVYWYQQSLDQGLQFLIQYYNGEERAKGNILERFSAQQFPDLHSELNLSSLELGDSALYFCASSVATGRGANVLTFGAGSRLTVL.

The V call is TRBV5-4, the J call TRBJ2-1, with 8 bases that match TRBD2. J was trimmed by 6 bases and V by 4 bases; bases with no gene match: 12. The CDR3 has 16 residues. Germline V gene data show CDR1 as SGHNT and CDR2 as YYREEE (reference sequence). In DNA, the CDR3 is TGTGCCAGCAGCCGGGGCTCGCGGGGGGTCTCCAATGAGCAGTTCTTC. This codes for CASSRGSRGVSNEQFF.

The CDR3: CASSRVQGSNSPLHF. The CDR3 bases are TGTGCCAGCAGCCGCGTCCAGGGTAGTAATTCACCCCTCCACTTT. The J gene is TRBJ1-6, the V gene TRBV6-5, with TRBD1 as a possible D gene (5 bases). CDR1 and CDR2 from the germline V gene are MNHEY and SVGAGI. Trimming left V 6 bases short and J 6 bases short, with 15 bases between. The CDR3 has 15 amino acids.

The chain employs TRBV4-1 and TRBJ1-2; 8 positions agree with TRBD1. CDR3 length: 14 amino acids. V gave up 1 base and J gave up 4 bases; unmatched junction bases: 2. Per the germline V gene, CDR1 is MGHRA and CDR2 is YSYEKL. This CDR3 reads CASSQGDRGYGYTF. CDR3 bases: TGCGCCAGCAGCCAAGGCGACAGGGGCTATGGCTACACCTTC.

The chain couples TRBV3-1 (or the pseudogene TRBV3-2) to TRBJ2-3; TRBD1 matches 9 bases. The germline CDR1 and CDR2 sequences are LGHDT and YNNKEL (reference sequence). The CDR3 loop spans 18 amino acids. Unmatched junction bases numbered 9, after V lost 0 bases and J lost 2 bases. CDR3 protein: CASSQDRAGTGSTDTQYF. CDR3 coding DNA: TGTGCCAGCAGCCAAGATAGGGCCGGGACAGGGTCCACAGATACGCAGTATTTT.

This chain connects TRBV28 to TRBJ2-3, with 13 bases that match TRBD2. There are 19 residues in the CDR3. Germline V gene lookup returns CDR1 MDHEN and CDR2 SYDVKM. With V trimmed by 6 bases and J by 6 bases, 18 bases remained unmatched. Here the CDR3 DNA reads TGTGCCAGCAGAGAAGGACTAGCGGGGGAGCGGGGTGCTCGGGATACGCAGTATTTT. Amino acids: CASREGLAGERGARDTQYF.

The rearrangement joins TRBV2 to TRBJ2-5, with 11 bases fitting TRBD2. Germline values: CDR1 SNHLY, CDR2 FYNNEI. Trimming at V came to 3 bases and at J to 4 bases, leaving 4 bases not matched to a gene. The CDR3 length is 15 residues. CDR3 DNA sequence: TGTGCCAGCAGTGACGGAGGACTAGCGGGAGAGACCCAGTACTTC. Its translation is CASSDGGLAGETQYF.

The chain has TRBV6-2 or TRBV6-3 and TRBJ2-1; TRBD2 aligns across 7 bases. This CDR3 region has 14 residues. V dropped 5 bases and J dropped 6; count of bases not matched to a gene: 7. Looked up from germline, CDR1 is MNHEY and CDR2 is SVGEGT. CDR3 amino acids: CASSLPGGGNEQFF. CDR3 DNA: TGTGCCAGCAGTCTCCCGGGGGGTGGCAATGAGCAGTTCTTC.

V gene TRBV9 combines with J gene TRBJ2-1; the match to TRBD1 covers 12 bases. Trimming at V came to 5 bases and at J to 1 base, leaving 10 bases not matched to a gene. Germline values: CDR1 SGDLS, CDR2 YYNGEE. The CDR3 has 18 amino acids. The CDR3 nucleotides read TGTGCCAGCAGTGCGGGACAGGGGGCGACCGGGTCCTACAATGAGCAGTTCTTC. Translated: CASSAGQGATGSYNEQFF. The full variable domain, rest sourced from reference TRBV9 and TRBJ2-1, is DSGVTQTPKHLITATGQRVTLRCSPRSGDLSVYWYQQSLDQGLQFLIQYYNGEERAKGNILERFSAQQFPDLHSELNLSSLELGDSALYFCASSAGQGATGSYNEQFFGPGTRLTVL.

V gene TRBV4-1 combines with J gene TRBJ2-3, with 9 bases lining up with TRBD1. Trimming removed 3 bases from V and 5 bases from J; junction bases left unmatched: 6. CDR3 length: 15 amino acids. The germline V gene encodes CDR1 MGHRA and CDR2 YSYEKL. The CDR3 sequence: CASSQGDRVIDTQYF. In nucleotides, the CDR3 is TGCGCCAGCAGCCAGGGGGACAGGGTCATAGATACGCAGTATTTT.

This clone was detected only once. CDR3 in amino acids: CASSLFTGKLMNTEAFF. In DNA, the CDR3 is TGTGCCAGCAGCTTGTTTACAGGCAAACTTATGAACACTGAAGCTTTCTTT. J is TRBJ1-1 and V is TRBV5-8; TRBD1 might be the D (5 bases). Germline loops: CDR1 SGHTS, CDR2 YDEGEE. The CDR3 sequence is 17 residues long. The V end was cut by 1 base, the J end by 0 bases, with 16 bases between.

This clone appeared a few times. This chain links TRBV28 with TRBJ2-1; TRBD1 matches 10 bases. The CDR3 has 22 residues. CDR1 and CDR2 (germline): MDHEN, SYDVKM. Trimming cost V 3 bases and J 0 bases; bases outside gene matches: 20. The CDR3 DNA is TGTGCCAGCAGTTTTTATAAGGGACAGGGGCCGAAGTATTCCCGCTCCTACAATGAGCAGTTCTTC. It codes for CASSFYKGQGPKYSRSYNEQFF.

The rearrangement links TRBV9 to TRBJ2-3, with TRBD2 matching 10 bases. The trim removed 4 bases at V and 3 bases at J, leaving 8 bases unmatched. Per germline, CDR1 SGDLS and CDR2 YYNGEE. The CDR3 runs 16 residues. CDR3 sequence reads: CASSLRGTSVTDTQYF. CDR3 coding DNA: TGTGCCAGCAGCCTCCGAGGGACTAGCGTGACAGATACGCAGTATTTT.

The genes are TRBV27 and TRBJ2-5, with D maybe TRBD2 (5 bases). Germline CDR1 is MNHEY and CDR2 is SMNVEV (reference sequence). The V gene lost 4 bases and the J gene lost 7 bases, with 10 bases spanning the gap. This CDR3 comprises 12 residues. CDR3 loop: CASSSTRGTQYF. Written as DNA, the CDR3 is TGTGCCAGCAGTTCCACCCGGGGGACCCAGTACTTC.

The chain recombines TRBV27 with TRBJ1-1, with TRBD1 matching over 7 bases. V lost 5 bases, J lost 2 bases, and 8 bases stayed unmatched. The germline V gene encodes CDR1 MNHEY and CDR2 SMNVEV (reference sequence). CDR3 size: 15 residues. CDR3 DNA: TGTGCCAGCAGTGCCATCGACAGGGTAAACACTGAAGCTTTCTTT. This gives the protein CASSAIDRVNTEAFF.

V usage is TRBV29-1 and J usage is TRBJ1-2; 9 nucleotides agree with TRBD1. The CDR3 has 13 amino acids. CDR1 is SQVTM and CDR2 is ANQGSEA in the germline V gene. The V gene end was trimmed by 6 bases and the J gene end by 7 bases; junction bases not matched to a gene: 9. The CDR3 region is CSVTGTGSSGYTF. The DNA for the CDR3 is TGCAGCGTAACCGGGACAGGGAGTTCTGGCTACACCTTC.

The chain joins TRBV5-1 to TRBJ1-6; D is unresolved. Germline V gene data show CDR1 as SGHRS and CDR2 as YFSETQ. The CDR3 runs 14 residues. The germline V and J ends were trimmed by 1 base and 8 bases, with 10 bases remaining between them. The CDR3 region has the DNA TGCGCCAGCAGCTTGTTTAACAGTGATTCACCCCTCCACTTT. Amino acid sequence: CASSLFNSDSPLHF.

The V gene is TRBV28, the J gene TRBJ2-7, with D perhaps matching TRBD2 (6 bases). V gave up 3 bases and J gave up 5 bases, with 14 bases separating them. CDR3 length equals 14 residues. The germline gives CDR1 MDHEN, CDR2 SYDVKM. DNA for the CDR3: TGTGCCAGCAGTTTCCGGGGGTCTTCTGACGAGCAGTACTTC. Translating it yields CASSFRGSSDEQYF.

The J gene is TRBJ1-4, the V gene TRBV10-3; 8 bases fit TRBD1. The V gene end was trimmed by 10 bases and the J gene end by 1 base; junction bases not matched to a gene: 8. There are 15 residues in the CDR3. Germline V gene sequence: CDR1 ENHRY, CDR2 SYGVKD. CDR3 region: CATRGQDETNEKLFF. The DNA of the CDR3 is TGTGCCACTCGGGGACAGGACGAAACTAATGAAAAACTGTTTTTT.

This clone appeared a few times. The rearrangement joins TRBV5-1 to TRBJ1-2; D not certain. V was pared by 4 bases and J by 3 bases, with 10 bases between. Germline V CDR1 and CDR2: SGHRS, YFSETQ. This CDR3 spans 13 amino acids. The CDR3 DNA reads as TGCGCCAGCAGCATGACACTAGACTATGGCTACACCTTC. Residues: CASSMTLDYGYTF.

The J gene is TRBJ1-1, the V gene TRBV12-3 or TRBV12-4; TRBD1 matches at 8 bases. The CDR3 loop spans 13 amino acids. The ends lost 5 bases at V and 4 bases at J; junction bases unmatched: 3. DNA for the CDR3: TGTGCCAGCAGTACAACAGGGGGCACTGAAGCTTTCTTT. Its protein product is CASSTTGGTEAFF.

The chain employs TRBV24-1 and TRBJ2-1, with D uncertain. This CDR3 has 15 residues. V shed 0 bases and J shed 2 bases, with 7 bases lying between them. Germline CDR1 KGHDR, CDR2 SFDVKD. In DNA form, the CDR3 reads TGTGCCACCAGTGATTTGGAGTTAACCTACAATGAGCAGTTCTTC. Translating gives CATSDLELTYNEQFF.

The chain couples TRBV5-5 to TRBJ2-2; the D is unclear. Trimming cost V 1 base and J 4 bases, with 14 bases left between them. The CDR3 spans 16 residues. Germline assignment: CDR1 SGHKS and CDR2 YYEKEE (reference sequence). This CDR3 reads CASSLWADPSTGELFF. The CDR3 coding sequence is TGTGCCAGCAGCTTGTGGGCAGATCCGAGCACCGGGGAGCTGTTTTTT.

The genes are TRBV21-1 and TRBJ2-7; TRBD1, the table's D call, lacks a check against the DNA. TRBV21-1 constitutes a pseudogene. CDR3 size: 16 residues. CDR3 nucleotides: TGTGCCAGCAGCAAAGTGAGAAGGGACACAACCTACGAGCAGTACTTC. Encoded protein: CASSKVRRDTTYEQYF.

The rearrangement joins TRBV2 to TRBJ2-5; D remains ambiguous. Germline-derived CDR1 and CDR2 are SNHLY and FYNNEI. The V end was cut by 5 bases, the J end by 3 bases, with 7 bases between. This CDR3 has 12 amino acids. The CDR3 sequence is CASSLQEETQYF. The CDR3 nucleotides read TGTGCCAGCAGTCTTCAGGAAGAGACCCAGTACTTC.